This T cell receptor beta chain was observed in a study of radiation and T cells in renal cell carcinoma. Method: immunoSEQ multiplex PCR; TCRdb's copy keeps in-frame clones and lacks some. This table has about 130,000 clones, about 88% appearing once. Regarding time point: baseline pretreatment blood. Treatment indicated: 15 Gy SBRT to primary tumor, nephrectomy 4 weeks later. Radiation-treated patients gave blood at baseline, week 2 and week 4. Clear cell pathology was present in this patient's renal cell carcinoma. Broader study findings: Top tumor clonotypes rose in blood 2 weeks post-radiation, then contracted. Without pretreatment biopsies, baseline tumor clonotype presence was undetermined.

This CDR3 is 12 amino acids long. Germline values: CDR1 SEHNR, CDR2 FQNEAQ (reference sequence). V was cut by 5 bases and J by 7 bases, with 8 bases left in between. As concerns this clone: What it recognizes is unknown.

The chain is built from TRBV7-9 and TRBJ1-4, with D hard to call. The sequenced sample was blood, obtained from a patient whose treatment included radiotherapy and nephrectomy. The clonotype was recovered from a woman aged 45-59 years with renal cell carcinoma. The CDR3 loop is CASSPLGEKLFF. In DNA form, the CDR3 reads TGTGCCAGCAGCCCCTTAGGTGAAAAACTGTTTTTT. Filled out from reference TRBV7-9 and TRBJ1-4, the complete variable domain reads DTGVSQNPRHKITKRGQNVTFRCDPISEHNRLYWYRQTLGQGPEFLTYFQNEAQLEKSRLLSDRFSAERPKGSFSTLEIQRTEQGDSAMYLCASSPLGEKLFFGSGTQLSVL.